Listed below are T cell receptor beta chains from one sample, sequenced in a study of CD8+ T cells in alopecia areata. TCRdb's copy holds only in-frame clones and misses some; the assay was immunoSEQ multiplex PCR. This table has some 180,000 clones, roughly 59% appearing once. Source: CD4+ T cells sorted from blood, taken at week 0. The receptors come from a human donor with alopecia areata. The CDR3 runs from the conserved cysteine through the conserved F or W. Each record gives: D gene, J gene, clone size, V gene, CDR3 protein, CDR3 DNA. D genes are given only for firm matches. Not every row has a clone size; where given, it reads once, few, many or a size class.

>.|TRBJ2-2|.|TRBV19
CASSWREGAGELFF
TGTGCCAGTAGCTGGCGAGAAGGGGCCGGGGAGCTGTTTTTT
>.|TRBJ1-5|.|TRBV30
CAWSHKGKGNQPQHF
TGTGCCTGGAGTCACAAGGGGAAGGGCAATCAGCCCCAGCATTTT
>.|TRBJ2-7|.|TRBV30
CAWSVGRSYEQYF
TGTGCCTGGAGTGTCGGTCGGTCCTACGAGCAGTACTTC
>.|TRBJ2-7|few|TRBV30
CAFGFQGDEQYF
TGTGCCTTCGGATTCCAGGGAGACGAGCAGTACTTC
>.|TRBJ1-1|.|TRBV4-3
CASRSTVNTEAFF
TGCGCCAGCAGGTCGACAGTGAACACTGAAGCTTTCTTT
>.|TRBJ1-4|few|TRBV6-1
CASSPDKWAEKLFF
TGTGCCAGCAGTCCCGATAAGTGGGCTGAAAAACTGTTTTTT
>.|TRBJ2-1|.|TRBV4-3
CASSQVTTYNEQFF
TGCGCCAGCAGCCAAGTCACCACTTACAATGAGCAGTTCTTC
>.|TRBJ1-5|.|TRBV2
CASRSEGNQPQHF
TGTGCCAGCAGATCGGAGGGCAATCAGCCCCAGCATTTT
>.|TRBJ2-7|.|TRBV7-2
CASSLVGRTGEQYF
TGTGCCAGCAGCTTGGTGGGGCGGACCGGGGAGCAGTACTTC
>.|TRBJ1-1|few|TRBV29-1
CSAWGAEAFF
TGCAGCGCATGGGGGGCTGAAGCTTTCTTT
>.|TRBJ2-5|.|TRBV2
CASSPRGQIQETQYF
TGTGCCAGCAGTCCGCGTGGGCAAATCCAGGAGACCCAGTACTTC
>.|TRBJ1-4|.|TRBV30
CAWSTSSEKLFF
TGTGCCTGGAGTACGTCTAGTGAAAAACTGTTTTTT
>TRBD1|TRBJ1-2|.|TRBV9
CASSPGGHGYTF
TGTGCCAGCAGCCCAGGGGGGCATGGCTACACCTTC
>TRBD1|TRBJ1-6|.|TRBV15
CATSRVVGTGDYNSPLHF
TGTGCCACCAGCAGAGTGGTGGGGACAGGGGACTATAATTCACCCCTCCACTTT
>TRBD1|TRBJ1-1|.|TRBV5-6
CASSWLKSGQGKTEAFF
TGTGCCAGCAGCTGGCTCAAGAGCGGACAGGGGAAAACTGAAGCTTTCTTT
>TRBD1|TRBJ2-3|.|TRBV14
CASSPGQLTDTQYF
TGTGCCAGCAGCCCGGGACAGCTCACAGATACGCAGTATTTT
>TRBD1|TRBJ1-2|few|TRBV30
CAWGQENYGYTF
TGTGCCTGGGGACAGGAGAACTATGGCTACACCTTC
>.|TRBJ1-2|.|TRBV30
CAWSVLRVGGYTF
TGTGCCTGGAGTGTACTCAGGGTAGGCGGCTACACCTTC
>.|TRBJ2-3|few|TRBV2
CASSDVADTQYF
TGTGCCAGCAGTGACGTAGCAGATACGCAGTATTTT
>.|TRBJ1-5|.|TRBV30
CAWSRFSNQPQHF
TGTGCCTGGAGCCGTTTTAGCAATCAGCCCCAGCATTTT
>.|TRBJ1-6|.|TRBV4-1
CASSQESVVKRDSPLHF
TGCGCCAGCAGCCAAGAGAGCGTCGTAAAGCGGGATTCACCCCTCCACTTT
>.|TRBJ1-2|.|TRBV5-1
CASSLDSNNNGYTF
TGCGCCAGCAGCCTAGACAGTAACAACAATGGCTACACCTTC
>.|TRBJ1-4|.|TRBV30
CAWSGGVNEKLFF
TGTGCCTGGAGTGGAGGGGTTAATGAAAAACTGTTTTTT
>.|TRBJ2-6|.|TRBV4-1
CASSQHSEGAGANVLTF
TGCGCCAGCAGCCAACATTCGGAGGGGGCTGGGGCCAACGTCCTGACTTTC
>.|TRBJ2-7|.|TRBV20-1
CSAGTFVEQYF
TGCAGTGCTGGGACTTTCGTGGAGCAGTACTTC
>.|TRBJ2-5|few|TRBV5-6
CASSLQAQRPYF
TGTGCCAGCAGCTTGCAGGCCCAACGTCCGTACTTC
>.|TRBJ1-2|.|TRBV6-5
CASSYSKSFAYGYTF
TGTGCCAGCAGTTACTCGAAATCGTTCGCCTATGGCTACACCTTC
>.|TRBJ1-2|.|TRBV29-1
CSVELGSSGRGGYTF
TGCAGCGTTGAATTAGGTTCTTCGGGACGTGGAGGCTACACCTTC
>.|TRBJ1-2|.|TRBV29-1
CSVEVVWGYGYTF
TGCAGCGTTGAAGTTGTATGGGGTTATGGCTACACCTTC
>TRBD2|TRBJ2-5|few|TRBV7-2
CASRLAGPTQETQYF
TGTGCCAGCAGACTAGCGGGGCCCACACAAGAGACCCAGTACTTC
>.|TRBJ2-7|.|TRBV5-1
CASSLVQGRNEQYF
TGCGCCAGCAGCTTGGTACAGGGGAGGAACGAGCAGTACTTC
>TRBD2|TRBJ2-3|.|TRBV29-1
CSVEPAGDQGDTQYF
TGCAGCGTTGAACCAGCGGGGGATCAGGGAGATACGCAGTATTTT
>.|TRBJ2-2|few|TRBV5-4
CASTPSTGELFF
TGTGCCAGCACCCCTTCGACCGGGGAGCTGTTTTTT
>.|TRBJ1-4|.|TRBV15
CATSRDVVDEKLFF
TGTGCCACCAGCAGAGATGTGGTGGATGAAAAACTGTTTTTT
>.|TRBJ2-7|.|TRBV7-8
CASSFARLNEQYF
TGTGCCAGCAGCTTCGCTAGGCTTAACGAGCAGTACTTC